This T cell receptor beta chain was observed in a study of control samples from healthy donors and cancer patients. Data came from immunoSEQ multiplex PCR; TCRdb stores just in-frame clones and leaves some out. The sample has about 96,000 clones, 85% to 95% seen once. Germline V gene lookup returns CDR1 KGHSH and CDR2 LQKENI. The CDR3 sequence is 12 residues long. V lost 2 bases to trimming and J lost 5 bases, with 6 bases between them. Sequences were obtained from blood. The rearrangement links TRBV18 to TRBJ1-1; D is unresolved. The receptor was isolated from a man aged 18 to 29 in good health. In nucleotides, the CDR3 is TGTGCCAGCTCACCAGGAAGGACTGAAGCTTTCTTT. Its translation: CASSPGRTEAFF.